The clone carrying this T cell receptor beta chain was found once. What it recognizes is unknown. The entry originates in a study of graft-versus-host responses after intestinal transplantation. For the study at large: All of the recipients had induction that used anti-thymocyte globulin, then tacrolimus and steroids for three to four years.

The assay was immunoSEQ multiplex PCR, and TCRdb's table has in-frame clones only and misses some. The sample has about 100,000 clones, approximately 88% seen once. Overall study findings and caveats: The presence of high graft-versus-host to host-versus-graft clonal ratios in allografts characterized patients with graft-donor T cell macrochimerism. Researchers found GvH clones in recipient marrow, and some showed up first in ileum or blood.

The TCR sequence derives from a human donor who was the organ donor for an intestinal transplant. The sequenced sample was unstimulated CD4+ T cells sorted from spleen or lymph node cells, obtained before transplant.

CDR3 loop: CASSIHQGAWDEQFF. The CDR3 DNA reads TGTGCCAGTAGTATACACCAAGGAGCATGGGATGAGCAGTTCTTC. The V call is TRBV19, the J call TRBJ2-1; unclear D gene. Germline CDR1 is LNHDA and CDR2 is SQIVND (reference sequence). This CDR3 contains 15 residues. Trimming took 2 bases from V and 8 from J, leaving 16 bases between them. The full variable domain, with the rest looked up from reference TRBV19 and TRBJ2-1, is DGGITQSPKYLFRKEGQNVTLSCEQNLNHDAMYWYRQDPGQGLRLIYYSQIVNDFQKGDIAEGYSVSREKKESFPLTVTSAQKNPTAFYLCASSIHQGAWDEQFFGPGTRLTVL.